The 22 T cell receptor beta chains in this list originate from one sample, sequenced in a study of shared clonotypes between healthy human individuals. Clones were read by immunoSEQ multiplex PCR, and TCRdb kept only the in-frame ones, dropping some. Among around 990,000 clones listed, 70% to 80% were seen once. Specimen: memory CD4+ T cells from PBMCs. Subset of the sample: CD45RA-negative fraction. The receptor set was obtained from a man aged 18 to 29 in good health. Some clones in this sample may be carry-over from other donors' samples.

This rearrangement joins TRBV5-1 to TRBJ1-1; D might be TRBD1 (5 bases). The germline V gene has CDR1 SGHRS and CDR2 YFSETQ. The CDR3 extends over 14 amino acids. Trimming removed 5 bases from V and 0 bases from J, with 11 bases in between. CDR3 sequence: CASSREGVNTEAFF. In DNA, the CDR3 is TGCGCCAGCAGTCGGGAAGGGGTGAACACTGAAGCTTTCTTT.

This clone was seen just once. The rearrangement uses TRBV28 and TRBJ1-5; 10 positions match TRBD1. Germline V gene data show CDR1 as MDHEN and CDR2 as SYDVKM. This CDR3 contains 16 residues. After removal of 5 bases from V and 5 bases from J, the junction contained 9 bases not matched to a gene. The CDR3 loop reads CASSPNSGTGDQPQHF. The DNA of the CDR3 is TGTGCCAGCAGTCCCAACTCCGGGACAGGGGATCAGCCCCAGCATTTT.

This clone turned up a few times. V and J are TRBV5-1 and TRBJ1-2; 7 positions agree with TRBD1. The V and J ends lost 0 bases and 3 bases, in that order; junction bases with no gene match: 2. Germline loops: CDR1 SGHRS, CDR2 YFSETQ. The CDR3 covers 14 residues. The CDR3 DNA sequence: TGCGCCAGCAGCTTGGGGGACAGCTACTATGGCTACACCTTC. As protein: CASSLGDSYYGYTF. Using reference TRBV5-1 and TRBJ1-2 for the parts outside the CDR3, the full variable domain is KAGVTQTPRYLIKTRGQQVTLSCSPISGHRSVSWYQQTPGQGLQFLFEYFSETQRNKGNFPGRFSGRQFSNSRSEMNVSTLELGDSALYLCASSLGDSYYGYTFGSGTRLTVV.

The count of this clone is one. The chain employs TRBV11-2 and TRBJ2-1; D gene ambiguous. This CDR3 spans 12 amino acids. Germline V gives CDR1 SGHAT, CDR2 FQNNGV. V dropped 7 bases and J dropped 5 bases, with 9 bases sitting between them. The CDR3 reads CASTVDNNEQFF. The CDR3 DNA is TGTGCCAGCACCGTCGATAACAATGAGCAGTTCTTC.

The DNA of the CDR3 is TGTGCCAGCCTGCGACAGGGCGAAAACATTCAGTACTTC. It yields the protein CASLRQGENIQYF. The V gene is TRBV6-5, the J gene TRBJ2-4; 7 bases fit TRBD1. The CDR3 covers 13 residues. V shed 8 bases, J shed 5 bases, and the junction held 6 bases outside the gene matches. The germline gives CDR1 MNHEY, CDR2 SVGAGI.

This chain connects TRBV5-4 to TRBJ1-2; D unresolved. Trimming left V 0 bases short and J 4 bases short, with 7 bases between. Germline V gene sequence: CDR1 SGHNT, CDR2 YYREEE (reference sequence). The CDR3 has 13 amino acids. In nucleotides, the CDR3 is TGTGCCAGCAGCTTGGGTATGGCCTATGGCTACACCTTC. This gives the protein CASSLGMAYGYTF.

CDR3 sequence reads: CAIHKGAGANVLTF. For the CDR3, the DNA is TGTGCCATCCACAAAGGAGCTGGGGCCAACGTCCTGACTTTC. The rearrangement uses TRBV7-9 and TRBJ2-6; D unclear. Germline V lookup: CDR1 SEHNR, CDR2 FQNEAQ (reference sequence). Between the trimmed V and J ends, which lost 10 bases and 2 bases, there was a span of 12 bases. The CDR3 runs to 14 residues.

The V and J genes are TRBV29-1 and TRBJ2-5; D is unresolved. This CDR3 contains 11 residues. Between the trimmed V and J ends, which lost 5 bases and 5 bases, there was a span of 9 bases. Germline values: CDR1 SQVTM, CDR2 ANQGSEA. The CDR3 DNA follows: TGCAGCGTTACTTCCCCGGAGACCCAGTACTTC. Protein: CSVTSPETQYF. Using reference TRBV29-1 and TRBJ2-5 for the parts outside the CDR3, the full variable domain is SAVISQKPSRDICQRGTSLTIQCQVDSQVTMMFWYRQQPGQSLTLIATANQGSEATYESGFVIDKFPISRPNLTFSTLTVSNMSPEDSSIYLCSVTSPETQYFGPGTRLLVL.

Remarks on this clone: This specimen includes other DNA sequences encoding the same CDR3. The chain links TRBV7-3 to TRBJ2-7, with 9 bases matching TRBD1. This CDR3 spans 14 amino acids. The V gene end was trimmed by 2 bases and the J gene end by 6 bases; junction bases not matched to a gene: 5. CDR1 and CDR2 (germline): SGHTA, FQGTGA. The CDR3 loop is CASSLLGQGGEQYF. The CDR3 nucleotides are TGTGCCAGCAGCTTATTGGGACAGGGAGGCGAGCAGTACTTC.

V and J are TRBV7-9 and TRBJ2-1, with a tentative D call TRBD2 (6 bases). Trimming cost V 5 bases and J 5 bases, with 28 bases left between them. CDR1 is SEHNR and CDR2 is FQNEAQ in the germline V gene (reference sequence). The CDR3 is 19 amino acids. CDR3 DNA sequence: TGTGCCAGCAGCCCAGGGTGGTCTAGCGACCGCAACAGCAACAATGAGCAGTTCTTC. This codes for CASSPGWSSDRNSNNEQFF.

The V gene is TRBV2, the J gene TRBJ1-2; D call uncertain. The CDR3 spans 12 residues. Germline CDR1 and CDR2: SNHLY and FYNNEI. V was pared by 4 bases and J by 7 bases, with 10 bases between. The CDR3 DNA follows: TGTGCCAGCAGTGTGAGGGTTGGTGGCTACACCTTC. Protein product: CASSVRVGGYTF.

V and J are TRBV5-5 and TRBJ2-5; TRBD2 might be the D (5 bases). Per germline, CDR1 SGHKS and CDR2 YYEKEE (reference sequence). V was shortened by 4 bases and J by 6 bases, with 13 bases between the two germline ends. CDR3 length: 13 amino acids. The CDR3 region has the DNA TGTGCCAGCAGCATGGAGGCAGGAAAGACCCAGTACTTC. Protein product: CASSMEAGKTQYF.

The CDR3 loop is CSARVLFF. The CDR3 DNA follows: TGCAGTGCTAGAGTTCTGTTCTTC. The V gene is TRBV20-1, the J gene TRBJ2-1, with D unclear. Germline values: CDR1 DFQATT, CDR2 SNEGSKA (reference sequence). V gave up 1 base and J gave up 15 bases, with 4 bases separating them. This CDR3 spans 8 amino acids.

The V and J genes are TRBV18 and TRBJ1-5; D may be TRBD1 (5 bases). The germline V gene encodes CDR1 KGHSH and CDR2 LQKENI. The CDR3 totals 16 residues. V gave up 0 bases and J gave up 7 bases, with 16 bases separating them. The CDR3 nucleotides read TGTGCCAGCTCACCACCGGGTGCCGGCCGGGACCAGCCCCAGCATTTT. This sequence encodes CASSPPGAGRDQPQHF.

The CDR3 DNA follows: TGCGCCAGCAGCTTACGAGAGCCGAACACCGGGGAGCTGTTTTTT. Its translation: CASSLREPNTGELFF. The genes are TRBV5-1 and TRBJ2-2; D gene uncertain. Germline CDR1 and CDR2: SGHRS and YFSETQ. This CDR3 contains 15 residues. Trimming cost V 2 bases and J 0 bases, with 8 bases left between them. The variable domain in full, with the rest retrieved from reference TRBV5-1 and TRBJ2-2, is KAGVTQTPRYLIKTRGQQVTLSCSPISGHRSVSWYQQTPGQGLQFLFEYFSETQRNKGNFPGRFSGRQFSNSRSEMNVSTLELGDSALYLCASSLREPNTGELFFGEGSRLTVL.

The rearrangement joins TRBV7-9 to TRBJ2-2, with 9 bases identical to TRBD2. Germline-derived CDR1 and CDR2 are SEHNR and FQNEAQ (reference sequence). The CDR3 is 13 amino acids. In DNA form, the CDR3 reads TGTGCTGTTAGCGGGAGAGTTTTGGGGGAGCTGTTTTTT. Amino acids: CAVSGRVLGELFF.

This sequence joins TRBV28 and TRBJ1-1; D call uncertain. The V gene lost 9 bases and the J gene lost 3 bases, with 11 bases spanning the gap. CDR3 length: 12 amino acids. The V gene's germline CDR1 is MDHEN and CDR2 SYDVKM. The CDR3 here is CASYTIHTEAFF. The CDR3 DNA is TGTGCCAGTTATACTATACACACTGAAGCTTTCTTT.

The chain carries TRBV28 and TRBJ1-1; D remains ambiguous. The germline V gene has CDR1 MDHEN and CDR2 SYDVKM. The CDR3 contains 13 residues. V lost 6 bases and J 0 bases, leaving 8 bases between the germline ends. The CDR3, as DNA: TGTGCCAGCAGGTGGTGGCTGAACACTGAAGCTTTCTTT. Its protein product is CASRWWLNTEAFF.

This clone has just a few counts. The chain has TRBV29-1 and TRBJ2-1; D gene ambiguous. This CDR3 is 13 amino acids long. Germline V gene data show CDR1 as SQVTM and CDR2 as ANQGSEA. This CDR3 is CSVSNGRGNEQFF. In DNA, the CDR3 is TGCAGTGTATCAAACGGTCGCGGCAATGAGCAGTTCTTC.

This clone was observed a handful of times. Additional DNA sequences in this sample encode the identical CDR3. J is TRBJ2-1 and V is TRBV7-2, with 8 bases that match TRBD2. V dropped 1 base and J dropped 3; count of bases not matched to a gene: 2. CDR1 is SGHTA and CDR2 is FQGNSA in the germline V gene. The CDR3 sequence is 15 residues long. The CDR3 region is CASSLVLADYNEQFF. As DNA, the CDR3 is TGTGCCAGCAGCTTAGTACTAGCGGACTACAATGAGCAGTTCTTC.

This clone was recorded only once. A clone one base away is much larger, so this may be a read error. Other DNA sequences from this sample encode an identical CDR3 as well. This CDR3 reads CASSQDLGWHAPYEQYF. The CDR3 DNA follows: TGTGCCAGCAGCCAAGATCTGGGGTGGCACGCACCCTACGAGCAGTACTTC. The V and J genes are TRBV4-2 and TRBJ2-7; D is undetermined. V was cut by 0 bases and J by 2 bases, with 17 bases left in between. Germline CDR1 LGHNA, CDR2 YNFKEQ. The CDR3 length is 17 residues.

The gene calls are TRBV5-6 and TRBJ2-1; 9 bases line up with TRBD2. The length of the CDR3 is 15 residues. Trimming at V came to 4 bases and at J to 0 bases, leaving 2 bases not matched to a gene. Germline V gene lookup returns CDR1 SGHDT and CDR2 YYEEEE. CDR3 loop: CASSPTSGSYNEQFF. The CDR3 coding sequence is TGTGCCAGCAGCCCGACTAGCGGCTCCTACAATGAGCAGTTCTTC.